This is a list of T cell receptor beta chains from one sample in a study of control samples from healthy donors and cancer patients. The repertoire was sequenced with immunoSEQ multiplex PCR; TCRdb's copy has only in-frame clones and lacks some. The table has 100,000 to 150,000 clones, roughly 91% seen once; the top ten hold over 7.5%. Sequenced material: blood. These receptors came from a man between 40 and 49 years old in good health. The CDR3 runs from the conserved cysteine through the conserved F or W. Each record gives: D gene, J gene, clone size, V gene, CDR3 DNA, CDR3 protein. The D gene is left open where the match is weak. Some rows mark clone size as missing; the rest say once, few, many or name a class of expanded clone.

d_call: .; j_call: TRBJ2-7; clone_size: .; v_call: TRBV7-9; cdr3_nt: TGTGCCAGCAGCGGCTTGGGGCATAGGCAGGGCTACGAGCAGTACTTC; cdr3_aa: CASSGLGHRQGYEQYF
d_call: .; j_call: TRBJ2-5; clone_size: .; v_call: TRBV7-9; cdr3_nt: TGTGCCAGCAGCGTTGACGGTGAGACCCAGTACTTC; cdr3_aa: CASSVDGETQYF
d_call: .; j_call: TRBJ2-3; clone_size: .; v_call: TRBV4-3; cdr3_nt: TGCGCCAGCAGCCAATATGACTTCACCCAGGAAGATACGCAGTATTTT; cdr3_aa: CASSQYDFTQEDTQYF
d_call: .; j_call: TRBJ2-7; clone_size: .; v_call: TRBV3-1/TRBV3-2; cdr3_nt: TGTGCCAGCAGCCGCGGGACCTACGAGCAGTACTTC; cdr3_aa: CASSRGTYEQYF
d_call: .; j_call: TRBJ2-3; clone_size: .; v_call: TRBV9; cdr3_nt: TGTGCCAGCAGCCCCAGTGGGGGTCTCGATACGCAGTATTTT; cdr3_aa: CASSPSGGLDTQYF
d_call: .; j_call: TRBJ1-1; clone_size: .; v_call: TRBV12-5; cdr3_nt: TGTGCTAGTGGCCGCTTTCCGGACACTGAAGCTTTCTTT; cdr3_aa: CASGRFPDTEAFF
d_call: TRBD1; j_call: TRBJ1-3; clone_size: .; v_call: TRBV30; cdr3_nt: TGTGCCTGGGGACAGGGTGAAAACACCATATATTTT; cdr3_aa: CAWGQGENTIYF
d_call: .; j_call: TRBJ1-1; clone_size: .; v_call: TRBV5-6; cdr3_nt: TGTGCCAGCAGCTTGGGCACTGAAGCTTTCTTT; cdr3_aa: CASSLGTEAFF
d_call: .; j_call: TRBJ2-2; clone_size: once; v_call: TRBV5-1; cdr3_nt: TGCGCCAGCAGCTTGGCCCCCCAGGGATGGAAAACGAACACCGGGGAGCTGTTTTTT; cdr3_aa: CASSLAPQGWKTNTGELFF
d_call: .; j_call: TRBJ1-2; clone_size: .; v_call: TRBV7-2; cdr3_nt: TGTGCCAGCAGCTTATTAACGCAGGAGAGAAACTATGGCTACACCTTC; cdr3_aa: CASSLLTQERNYGYTF
d_call: .; j_call: TRBJ1-1; clone_size: .; v_call: TRBV5-1; cdr3_nt: TGCGCCAGCAGCTTGGTAGAGATTAACACTGAAGCTTTCTTT; cdr3_aa: CASSLVEINTEAFF
d_call: TRBD2; j_call: TRBJ2-1; clone_size: .; v_call: TRBV25-1; cdr3_nt: TGTGCCAGCGGCTCGGTAGCGGGGGACAATGAGCAGTTCTTC; cdr3_aa: CASGSVAGDNEQFF
d_call: .; j_call: TRBJ1-2; clone_size: .; v_call: TRBV19; cdr3_nt: TGTGCCAGTAGTATTGTTGGGGCGAATGGCTACACCTTC; cdr3_aa: CASSIVGANGYTF
d_call: .; j_call: TRBJ1-4; clone_size: .; v_call: TRBV25-1; cdr3_nt: TGTGCCAGCAGTGAATATCCCAGGGCGTCTAATGAAAAACTGTTTTTT; cdr3_aa: CASSEYPRASNEKLFF
d_call: TRBD2; j_call: TRBJ2-7; clone_size: .; v_call: TRBV18; cdr3_nt: TGTGCCAGCTCACCACCGTCGACTAGCGGACCCTACGAGCAGTACTTC; cdr3_aa: CASSPPSTSGPYEQYF
d_call: .; j_call: TRBJ1-2; clone_size: .; v_call: TRBV19; cdr3_nt: TGTGCCAGTAGTAGGACCTTGGCCTATGGCTACACCTTC; cdr3_aa: CASSRTLAYGYTF
d_call: TRBD1; j_call: TRBJ1-6; clone_size: .; v_call: TRBV10-2; cdr3_nt: TGCGCCAGCAGACCCGGGACAGGGCGGCTGAATTCACCCCTCCACTTT; cdr3_aa: CASRPGTGRLNSPLHF
d_call: TRBD2; j_call: TRBJ2-1; clone_size: .; v_call: TRBV15; cdr3_nt: TGTGCCACCAGCAGAGATCTAGCGGGAAGCTCCTACAATGAGCAGTTCTTC; cdr3_aa: CATSRDLAGSSYNEQFF
d_call: .; j_call: TRBJ2-1; clone_size: .; v_call: TRBV9; cdr3_nt: TGTGCCAGCAGCCCCTCATCTTCATACAATGAGCAGTTCTTC; cdr3_aa: CASSPSSSYNEQFF
d_call: TRBD1; j_call: TRBJ1-1; clone_size: .; v_call: TRBV4-3; cdr3_nt: TGCGCCAGCAGCCGTTCCGGACAGGCGAAAAACACTGAAGCTTTCTTT; cdr3_aa: CASSRSGQAKNTEAFF
d_call: TRBD1; j_call: TRBJ2-1; clone_size: once; v_call: TRBV9; cdr3_nt: TGTGCCAGCAGCGTAGGGGGCAGGGGGCCGAATGAGCAGTTCTTC; cdr3_aa: CASSVGGRGPNEQFF
d_call: TRBD1; j_call: TRBJ1-1; clone_size: few; v_call: TRBV6-5; cdr3_nt: TGTGCCAGCAGCTGGGTTGACAGGGCCAGTGAAGCTTTCTTT; cdr3_aa: CASSWVDRASEAFF
d_call: .; j_call: TRBJ1-5; clone_size: .; v_call: TRBV7-2; cdr3_nt: TGTGCCAGCAGCCCCACAGTACCCGGCGGTCAGCCCCAGCATTTT; cdr3_aa: CASSPTVPGGQPQHF
d_call: TRBD1; j_call: TRBJ2-7; clone_size: .; v_call: TRBV9; cdr3_nt: TGTGCCAGCAGCGCGTACCCGGCCGGGACAGCGGCCTACGAGCAGTACTTC; cdr3_aa: CASSAYPAGTAAYEQYF
d_call: TRBD1; j_call: TRBJ1-3; clone_size: .; v_call: TRBV3-1/TRBV3-2; cdr3_nt: TGTGCCAGCAGCCGGACAGGACCTGGAAACACCATATATTTT; cdr3_aa: CASSRTGPGNTIYF
d_call: .; j_call: TRBJ2-1; clone_size: .; v_call: TRBV14; cdr3_nt: TGTGCCAGCAGCCAACGTCTGGGGGGTAACTACAATGAGCAGTTCTTC; cdr3_aa: CASSQRLGGNYNEQFF
d_call: .; j_call: TRBJ1-4; clone_size: once; v_call: TRBV24-1; cdr3_nt: TGTGCCACCAGTGGAGTGGGGGGCGTAGAGGAAAAACTGTTTTTT; cdr3_aa: CATSGVGGVEEKLFF
d_call: .; j_call: TRBJ1-6; clone_size: once; v_call: TRBV5-4; cdr3_nt: TGTGCCAGCAGCTTGAGGCAGGCCTATAATTCACCCCTCCACTTT; cdr3_aa: CASSLRQAYNSPLHF
d_call: .; j_call: TRBJ1-5; clone_size: .; v_call: TRBV19; cdr3_nt: TGTGCCAGTAGGAGGGGGACGGACAATCAGCCCCAGCATTTT; cdr3_aa: CASRRGTDNQPQHF
d_call: .; j_call: TRBJ1-4; clone_size: once; v_call: TRBV2; cdr3_nt: TGTGCCAGCAGTAATCAGGGAAAACATAATGAAAAACTGTTTTTT; cdr3_aa: CASSNQGKHNEKLFF
d_call: .; j_call: TRBJ2-7; clone_size: .; v_call: TRBV2; cdr3_nt: TGTGCCAACAACCGGGACTCCTCCTACGAGCAGTACTTC; cdr3_aa: CANNRDSSYEQYF
d_call: .; j_call: TRBJ2-7; clone_size: .; v_call: TRBV6-5; cdr3_nt: TGTGCCAGCAGTTACTCGATCCAGTTCTACGAGCAGTACTTC; cdr3_aa: CASSYSIQFYEQYF
d_call: TRBD1; j_call: TRBJ1-4; clone_size: .; v_call: TRBV9; cdr3_nt: TGTGCCAGCAGCGTCGACAGGGGGAATGAAAAACTGTTTTTT; cdr3_aa: CASSVDRGNEKLFF
d_call: .; j_call: TRBJ2-1; clone_size: .; v_call: TRBV7-9; cdr3_nt: TGTGCCAGCACACTGGGGAGTAACTCCTACAATGAGCAGTTCTTC; cdr3_aa: CASTLGSNSYNEQFF
d_call: .; j_call: TRBJ1-4; clone_size: .; v_call: TRBV27; cdr3_nt: TGTGCCAGCAGTTTAAGGCGGACGGTTAATGAAAAACTGTTTTTT; cdr3_aa: CASSLRRTVNEKLFF
d_call: .; j_call: TRBJ2-7; clone_size: .; v_call: TRBV9; cdr3_nt: TGTGCCAGCAGCGAAACAGGGTCTCCCGCCTACTACGAGCAGTACTTC; cdr3_aa: CASSETGSPAYYEQYF
d_call: .; j_call: TRBJ1-5; clone_size: .; v_call: TRBV6-6; cdr3_nt: TGTGCCAGCAGTTACCCGACGGGGCGACTCGATCAGCCCCAGCATTTT; cdr3_aa: CASSYPTGRLDQPQHF
d_call: TRBD1; j_call: TRBJ2-7; clone_size: .; v_call: TRBV6-5; cdr3_nt: TGTGCCGTCAGACCGGGACAGGATCTGTACTTC; cdr3_aa: CAVRPGQDLYF
d_call: TRBD1; j_call: TRBJ1-2; clone_size: .; v_call: TRBV6-5; cdr3_nt: TGTGCCAGCAGTTACAAAGGACAGGGCGACTATGGCTACACCTTC; cdr3_aa: CASSYKGQGDYGYTF
d_call: TRBD2; j_call: TRBJ2-7; clone_size: .; v_call: TRBV14; cdr3_nt: TGTGCCAGCAGCCAGACTAGCGGGGCCTACGAGCAGTACTTC; cdr3_aa: CASSQTSGAYEQYF
d_call: TRBD1; j_call: TRBJ1-5; clone_size: .; v_call: TRBV7-2; cdr3_nt: TGTGCCAGCAGTTTGGACAGGGCCGCGCAGCCCCAGCATTTT; cdr3_aa: CASSLDRAAQPQHF
d_call: .; j_call: TRBJ2-1; clone_size: .; v_call: TRBV9; cdr3_nt: TGTGCCAGCAGCTATAGAGATGAGCAGTTCTTC; cdr3_aa: CASSYRDEQFF
d_call: TRBD1; j_call: TRBJ1-2; clone_size: .; v_call: TRBV19; cdr3_nt: TGTGCCAGTAGTCCTCGGACAGGGATAGAGGGCTACACCTTC; cdr3_aa: CASSPRTGIEGYTF
d_call: .; j_call: TRBJ2-3; clone_size: .; v_call: TRBV3-1/TRBV3-2; cdr3_nt: TGTGCCAGCAGCCCCCCCGGATACCCTACAGATACGCAGTATTTT; cdr3_aa: CASSPPGYPTDTQYF
d_call: TRBD2; j_call: TRBJ2-5; clone_size: .; v_call: TRBV25-1; cdr3_nt: TGTGCCAGCAGTGAGGAAAGGGAGGGAGAGACCCAGTACTTC; cdr3_aa: CASSEEREGETQYF
d_call: .; j_call: TRBJ1-3; clone_size: .; v_call: TRBV4-1; cdr3_nt: TGCGCCAGCAGCCAGCCGGGGACACCGCACGGCTCTGGAAACACCATATATTTT; cdr3_aa: CASSQPGTPHGSGNTIYF
d_call: TRBD1; j_call: TRBJ1-1; clone_size: .; v_call: TRBV7-3; cdr3_nt: TGTGCCAGCAGCCCCTGGACAGGAGGGACTGAAGCTTTCTTT; cdr3_aa: CASSPWTGGTEAFF
d_call: .; j_call: TRBJ2-2; clone_size: .; v_call: TRBV24-1; cdr3_nt: TGTGCCACCAGTGCTATCTCCGGGGAGCTGTTTTTT; cdr3_aa: CATSAISGELFF
d_call: .; j_call: TRBJ1-4; clone_size: few; v_call: TRBV30; cdr3_nt: TGTGCCTGGAGTACTGGGGGTGCTGAAAAACTGTTTTTT; cdr3_aa: CAWSTGGAEKLFF
d_call: TRBD1; j_call: TRBJ1-6; clone_size: many; v_call: TRBV27; cdr3_nt: TGTGCCAGCAGTTCAGCGGGACAGTTTAATTCACCCCTCCACTTT; cdr3_aa: CASSSAGQFNSPLHF
d_call: .; j_call: TRBJ1-5; clone_size: few; v_call: TRBV6-6; cdr3_nt: TGTGCCAGCAGTTACTCCCCAACAGGTGATCAGCCCCAGCATTTT; cdr3_aa: CASSYSPTGDQPQHF
d_call: .; j_call: TRBJ1-4; clone_size: .; v_call: TRBV7-2; cdr3_nt: TGTGCCAGCAGCTTAGATGGGGATGAAAAACTGTTTTTT; cdr3_aa: CASSLDGDEKLFF
d_call: TRBD1; j_call: TRBJ2-5; clone_size: .; v_call: TRBV6-2/TRBV6-3; cdr3_nt: TGTGCCAGCAGTACCCCCGGGACAGGCCAAGAGACCCAGTACTTC; cdr3_aa: CASSTPGTGQETQYF
d_call: TRBD1; j_call: TRBJ1-3; clone_size: few; v_call: TRBV6-5; cdr3_nt: TGTGCCAGCAGGTGGACAGGGAGCTCTGGAAACACCATATATTTT; cdr3_aa: CASRWTGSSGNTIYF
d_call: .; j_call: TRBJ2-7; clone_size: .; v_call: TRBV3-1/TRBV3-2; cdr3_nt: TGTGCCAGCAGCCAACACGAGCAGTACTTC; cdr3_aa: CASSQHEQYF
d_call: .; j_call: TRBJ1-3; clone_size: .; v_call: TRBV11-2; cdr3_nt: TGTGCCAGCAGCCGGGCTGGGGCCGGAAACACCATATATTTT; cdr3_aa: CASSRAGAGNTIYF
d_call: TRBD1; j_call: TRBJ2-1; clone_size: once; v_call: TRBV27; cdr3_nt: TGTGCCAGCGGGACAGGGGGCAATGAGCAGTTCTTC; cdr3_aa: CASGTGGNEQFF
d_call: .; j_call: TRBJ2-3; clone_size: .; v_call: TRBV6-2/TRBV6-3; cdr3_nt: TGTGCCAGCAGTTACACCCGGGGGGCCACAGATACGCAGTATTTT; cdr3_aa: CASSYTRGATDTQYF